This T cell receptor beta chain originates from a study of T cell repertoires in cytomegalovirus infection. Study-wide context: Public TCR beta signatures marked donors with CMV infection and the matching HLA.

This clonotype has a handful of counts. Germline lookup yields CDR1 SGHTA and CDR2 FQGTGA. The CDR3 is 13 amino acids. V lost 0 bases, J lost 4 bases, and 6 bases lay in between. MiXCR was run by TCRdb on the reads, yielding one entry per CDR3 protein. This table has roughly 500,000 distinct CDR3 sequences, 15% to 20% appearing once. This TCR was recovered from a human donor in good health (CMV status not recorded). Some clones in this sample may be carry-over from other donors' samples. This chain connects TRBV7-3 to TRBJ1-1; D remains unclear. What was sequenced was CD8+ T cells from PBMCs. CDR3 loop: CASSLTELTEAFF. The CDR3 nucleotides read TGTGCCAGCAGCTTAACGGAGCTCACTGAAGCTTTCTTT.